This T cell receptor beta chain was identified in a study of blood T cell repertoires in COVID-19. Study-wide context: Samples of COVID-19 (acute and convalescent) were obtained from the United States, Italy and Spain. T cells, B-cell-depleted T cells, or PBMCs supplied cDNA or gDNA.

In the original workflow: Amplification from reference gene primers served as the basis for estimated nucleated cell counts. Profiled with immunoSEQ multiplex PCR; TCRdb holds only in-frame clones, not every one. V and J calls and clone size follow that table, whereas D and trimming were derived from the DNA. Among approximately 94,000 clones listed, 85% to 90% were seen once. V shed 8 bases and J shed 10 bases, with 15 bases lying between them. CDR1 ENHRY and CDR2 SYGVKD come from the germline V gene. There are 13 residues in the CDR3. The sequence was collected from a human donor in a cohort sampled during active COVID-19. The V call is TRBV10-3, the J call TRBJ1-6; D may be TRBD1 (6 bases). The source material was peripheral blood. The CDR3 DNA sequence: TGTGCCATCGGCCGGGGGGGCAACTCACCCCTCCACTTT. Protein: CAIGRGGNSPLHF.